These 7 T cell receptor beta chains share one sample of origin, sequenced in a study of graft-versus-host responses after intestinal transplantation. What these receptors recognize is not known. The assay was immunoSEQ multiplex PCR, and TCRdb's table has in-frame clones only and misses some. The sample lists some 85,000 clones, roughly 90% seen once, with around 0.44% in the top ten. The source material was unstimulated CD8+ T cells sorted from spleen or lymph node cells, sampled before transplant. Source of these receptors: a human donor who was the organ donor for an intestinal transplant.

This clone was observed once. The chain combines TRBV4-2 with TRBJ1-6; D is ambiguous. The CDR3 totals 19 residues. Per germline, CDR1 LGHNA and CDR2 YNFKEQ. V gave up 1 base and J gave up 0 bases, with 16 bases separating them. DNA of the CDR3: TGTGCCAGCAGCCAAGCTCTGGGAGGCACCAGCTCCTATAATTCACCCCTCCACTTT. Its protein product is CASSQALGGTSSYNSPLHF.

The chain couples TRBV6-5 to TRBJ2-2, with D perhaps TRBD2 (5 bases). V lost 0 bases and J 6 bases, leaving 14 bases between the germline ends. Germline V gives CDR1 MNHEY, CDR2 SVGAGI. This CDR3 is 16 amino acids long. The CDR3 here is CASSYSVPGWSGELFF. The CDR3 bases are TGTGCCAGCAGTTACTCGGTTCCGGGGTGGTCCGGGGAGCTGTTTTTT.

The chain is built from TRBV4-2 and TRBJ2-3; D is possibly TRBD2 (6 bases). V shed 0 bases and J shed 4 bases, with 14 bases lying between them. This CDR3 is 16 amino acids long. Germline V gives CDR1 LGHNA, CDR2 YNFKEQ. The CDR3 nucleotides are TGTGCCAGCAGCCAAGATCTAGCGACCGGGGCAGATACGCAGTATTTT. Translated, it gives CASSQDLATGADTQYF.

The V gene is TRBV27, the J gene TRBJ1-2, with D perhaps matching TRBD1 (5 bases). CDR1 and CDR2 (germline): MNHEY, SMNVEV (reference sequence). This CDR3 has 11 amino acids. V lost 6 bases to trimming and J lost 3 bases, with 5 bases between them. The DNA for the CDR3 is TGTGCCAGCAGAGGGGACTATGGCTACACCTTC. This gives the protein CASRGDYGYTF.

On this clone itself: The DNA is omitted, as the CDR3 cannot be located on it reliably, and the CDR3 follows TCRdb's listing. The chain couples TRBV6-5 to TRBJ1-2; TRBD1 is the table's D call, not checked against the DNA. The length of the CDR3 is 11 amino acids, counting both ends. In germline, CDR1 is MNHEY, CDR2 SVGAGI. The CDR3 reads CASFGQGANTF.

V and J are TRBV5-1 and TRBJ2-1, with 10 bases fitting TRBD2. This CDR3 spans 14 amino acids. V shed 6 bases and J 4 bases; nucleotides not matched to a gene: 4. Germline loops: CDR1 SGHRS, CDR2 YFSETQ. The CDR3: CASTSSGGYNEQFF. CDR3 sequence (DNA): TGCGCCAGCACCTCTAGCGGGGGTTACAATGAGCAGTTCTTC.

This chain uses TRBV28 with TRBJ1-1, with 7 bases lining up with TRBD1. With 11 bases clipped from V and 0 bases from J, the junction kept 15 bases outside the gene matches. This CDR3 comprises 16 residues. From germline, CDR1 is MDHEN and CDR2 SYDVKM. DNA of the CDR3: TGTGCCCTCCTCGGGGGCCAGGGGGGCCTGAACACTGAAGCTTTCTTT. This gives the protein CALLGGQGGLNTEAFF.